Shown below are 6 T cell receptor beta chains from a single sample sequenced in a study of T cell repertoires in cytomegalovirus infection. TCRdb redid the calling of the reads with MiXCR, one entry per CDR3 protein. The top ten clones hold roughly three fifths of a sample with 200,000 to 250,000 distinct CDR3 sequences, 35% to 40% of them seen once. The antigens of these receptors remain unknown. The sequencing here drew on CD8+ T cells from cultured PBMCs, taken from culture after CMV antigen stimulation. These receptor sequences come from a human donor in good health (CMV status not recorded). Some clones in this sample may be carry-over from other donors' samples.

This chain connects TRBV14 to TRBJ1-2; 7 bases agree with TRBD1. V dropped 1 base and J dropped 4; count of bases not matched to a gene: 6. Germline loops: CDR1 SGHDN, CDR2 FVKESK. The CDR3 length is 15 residues. CDR3 protein: CASSQGPDRIYGYTF. The CDR3 region has the DNA TGTGCCAGCAGCCAAGGACCGGACAGGATCTATGGCTACACCTTC. Full variable domain (remainder filled in from reference TRBV14 and TRBJ1-2): EAGVTQFPSHSVIEKGQTVTLRCDPISGHDNLYWYRRVMGKEIKFLLHFVKESKQDESGMPNNRFLAERTGGTYSTLKVQPAELEDSGVYFCASSQGPDRIYGYTFGSGTRLTVV.

The chain recombines TRBV7-2 with TRBJ2-1, with TRBD1 matching over 7 bases. CDR3 size: 15 residues. The germline V gene encodes CDR1 SGHTA and CDR2 FQGNSA. Losses at the gene ends were 3 bases for V and 0 bases for J; bases not matched to a gene: 2. CDR3 sequence (DNA): TGTGCCAGCAGCTTGGGACAGCCCTCCTACAATGAGCAGTTCTTC. As protein: CASSLGQPSYNEQFF.

This clonotype was recorded a few times. The rearrangement uses TRBV7-2 and TRBJ2-5, with 14 bases aligning to TRBD2. The CDR3 extends over 16 amino acids. V was pared by 5 bases and J by 4 bases, with 6 bases of the junction left unmatched. Germline V gene lookup returns CDR1 SGHTA and CDR2 FQGNSA. The DNA for the CDR3 is TGTGCCAGCAGCCCCGGGACTAGCGGGAGCAGAGAGACCCAGTACTTC. It translates to CASSPGTSGSRETQYF.

As DNA, the CDR3 is TGCGCCAGCAGCGAGGGAATATCCTACGAGCAGTACTTC. Residues: CASSEGISYEQYF. This chain links TRBV4-1 with TRBJ2-7; possible D gene TRBD2, 5 bases. Germline V gene sequence: CDR1 MGHRA, CDR2 YSYEKL. The CDR3 contains 13 residues. Trimming left V 5 bases short and J 1 base short, with 9 bases between.

The chain has TRBV11-2 and TRBJ2-5; D not certain. Deletions cut 0 bases from V and 1 base from J, with 9 bases between. Germline assignment: CDR1 SGHAT and CDR2 FQNNGV. CDR3 size: 15 residues. The CDR3 protein is CASSLEVRPQETQYF. CDR3 DNA sequence: TGTGCCAGCAGCTTAGAAGTCAGACCCCAAGAGACCCAGTACTTC.

This clonotype occurred once. The J gene is TRBJ2-1, the V gene TRBV9; 9 positions agree with TRBD2. This CDR3 spans 15 amino acids. Trimming cost V 0 bases and J 8 bases; bases outside gene matches: 6. Per the germline V gene, CDR1 is SGDLS and CDR2 is YYNGEE. In DNA form, the CDR3 reads TGTGCCAGCAGCGTAGGAGATAGCGGGAGCTATGAGCAGTTCTTC. Amino acid sequence: CASSVGDSGSYEQFF.